One T cell receptor beta chain is described in this entry. The entry originates in a study of blood T cell repertoires in COVID-19. At the level of the study: Sites in the United States, Italy and Spain provided acute and convalescent COVID-19 samples.

Per the authors' pipeline: Using reference gene primer amplification, nucleated cell counts were estimated. Profiling relied on immunoSEQ multiplex PCR, and the TCRdb table lists in-frame clones only, not all of them. The V and J calls and the clone size are those of that table, but D and trimming were determined from the DNA. The data contain approximately 120,000 clones, roughly 76% of them seen just once; the ten biggest clones take up about 10%. The TCR comes from a human donor in a cohort sampled during active COVID-19. The sample consisted of peripheral blood.

The CDR3 is CASSPRTVSGNTIYF. DNA for the CDR3: TGTGCCAGCTCACCACGGACAGTCTCTGGAAACACCATATATTTT. The gene calls are TRBV18 and TRBJ1-3; D might be TRBD1 (6 bases). CDR3 length: 15 residues. Germline CDR1 is KGHSH and CDR2 is LQKENI. Trimming pared 1 base from V and 0 bases from J, leaving 7 bases between. Full variable domain (rest looked up from reference TRBV18 and TRBJ1-3): NAGVMQNPRHLVRRRGQEARLRCSPMKGHSHVYWYRQLPEEGLKFMVYLQKENIIDESGMPKERFSAEFPKEGPSILRIQQVVRGDSAAYFCASSPRTVSGNTIYFGEGSWLTVV.